Listed below are T cell receptor beta chains from one sample, sequenced in a study of molecular identifiers for immune sequencing clone quantification. TCRdb fed the PCR reads into MiXCR, producing one record per CDR3 protein. This sample carries approximately 500,000 distinct CDR3 sequences, about 26% of them seen once, and the ten largest clones take 0.7% to 0.9%. Sequencing was performed on naive CD8+ T cells from blood, with Jurkat cell RNA spiked in. The receptors shown here come from a human donor in good health. Some libraries in this study had Jurkat cell RNA spiked in. CDR3s include the opening cysteine and the closing phenylalanine or tryptophan. A D gene is named only where the DNA matches it firmly. Not all rows give a size; the values are once, few, many and, for expanded clones, a class.

abundance	j_gene	d_gene	v_gene	CDR3aa	CDR3nt
few	TRBJ1-1	-	TRBV13	CASSLQRTEAFF	TGTGCCAGCAGCTTGCAACGAACTGAAGCTTTCTTT
few	TRBJ2-5	-	TRBV27	CASSFIGVGVGTQYF	TGTGCCAGCAGTTTTATCGGGGTAGGGGTGGGGACCCAGTACTTC
-	TRBJ1-5	-	TRBV28	CASSTPPDRLGQPQHF	TGTGCCAGCAGTACGCCGCCCGACAGGTTAGGTCAGCCCCAGCATTTT
few	TRBJ2-1	TRBD2	TRBV28	CASSLARRTGTSLDEQFF	TGTGCCAGCAGTCTCGCGAGACGTACCGGGACTAGCCTGGATGAGCAGTTCTTC
few	TRBJ2-7	TRBD2	TRBV7-6	CASSREGQTYEQYF	TGTGCCAGCTCGCGGGAGGGCCAAACCTACGAGCAGTACTTC
many	TRBJ1-5	-	TRBV27	CASSLTVQSNQPQHF	TGTGCCAGCTCATTGACAGTCCAAAGCAATCAGCCCCAGCATTTT
many	TRBJ2-4	-	TRBV28	CASSSGSIIQYF	TGTGCCAGCAGTTCCGGCTCAATCATTCAGTACTTC
many	TRBJ1-6	-	TRBV12-3/TRBV12-4	CASSKSTGAPLHF	TGTGCCAGCAGTAAATCGACAGGAGCCCCCCTCCACTTT
many	TRBJ1-5	-	TRBV28	CASRRERTEVYRFGNQPQHF	TGTGCCAGCAGGAGGGAGAGGACAGAGGTTTATAGATTCGGCAATCAGCCCCAGCATTTT
-	TRBJ2-3	TRBD2	TRBV4-3	CASSQGTRQDTQYF	TGCGCCAGCAGCCAGGGGACTAGACAAGATACGCAGTATTTT
-	TRBJ1-1	-	TRBV9	CASSVAQGPISLTEAFF	TGTGCCAGCAGCGTAGCTCAGGGGCCTATTTCCCTGACTGAAGCTTTCTTT
many	TRBJ2-7	TRBD1	TRBV5-1	CASSPRQGALNEQYF	TGCGCCAGCAGCCCCCGACAGGGGGCGTTAAACGAGCAGTACTTC
-	TRBJ1-5	TRBD1	TRBV19	CASSIDGTGLQPQHF	TGTGCCAGTAGTATAGATGGGACAGGGCTTCAGCCCCAGCATTTT
few	TRBJ2-1	TRBD1	TRBV6-5	CASRPGQGPDEQFF	TGTGCCAGCCGCCCGGGACAGGGGCCGGATGAGCAGTTCTTC
few	TRBJ1-4	-	TRBV5-4	CATGDLLNEKLVF	TGTGCCACCGGGGATCTACTCAATGAAAAACTGGTTTTT
-	TRBJ1-4	-	TRBV20-1	CSASRQWNEKLVF	TGCAGTGCTAGTCGGCAGTGGAATGAAAAACTGGTTTTT
many	TRBJ2-1	TRBD2	TRBV11-2	CASSLFSGSYNEQFF	TGTGCCAGCAGCTTATTTAGCGGGAGCTACAATGAGCAGTTCTTC
many	TRBJ2-2	TRBD2	TRBV5-4	CASSFQGGRVAGELFF	TGTGCCAGCAGCTTCCAGGGCGGGAGGGTCGCCGGGGAGCTGTTTTTT
-	TRBJ2-7	-	TRBV6-2/TRBV6-3	CASSYSSSKLTYEQYF	TGTGCCAGCAGTTACTCGAGCAGCAAACTTACCTACGAGCAGTACTTC
-	TRBJ2-7	-	TRBV7-8	CASSLGGTQTNYEQYF	TGTGCCAGCAGCTTAGGGGGGACGCAAACGAACTACGAGCAGTACTTC
-	TRBJ2-2	-	TRBV3-1	CASSQESPGVVSGELFF	TGTGCCAGCAGCCAAGAAAGTCCGGGAGTAGTTTCGGGGGAGCTGTTTTTT
few	TRBJ1-5	TRBD1	TRBV7-9	CASSTGADSNQPQHF	TGTGCCAGCAGCACAGGGGCAGATAGCAATCAGCCCCAGCATTTT
few	TRBJ2-7	-	TRBV19	CASAGAYAYEQYF	TGTGCCAGTGCAGGGGCGTACGCCTACGAGCAGTACTTC
-	TRBJ2-7	TRBD1	TRBV6-6	CASSWDRGDYEQYF	TGTGCCAGCAGCTGGGACAGGGGGGACTACGAGCAGTACTTC
many	TRBJ1-4	TRBD1	TRBV5-1	CASRWTGGVEKLFF	TGCGCCAGCAGGTGGACAGGGGGCGTTGAAAAACTGTTTTTT
-	TRBJ2-5	-	TRBV30	CAWNSGTPYSRQETQYF	TGTGCCTGGAACTCCGGGACACCCTACAGTCGGCAAGAGACCCAGTACTTC
few	TRBJ1-5	TRBD1	TRBV9	CASSVGTDDQPQHF	TGTGCCAGCAGCGTCGGGACAGATGATCAGCCCCAGCATTTT
few	TRBJ1-6	-	TRBV21-1	CASSKGQGNSPLHF	TGTGCCAGCAGCAAAGGACAGGGTAATTCACCCCTCCACTTT
few	TRBJ2-5	-	TRBV19	CASSIDLTPPETQYF	TGTGCCAGTAGTATAGATCTGACCCCACCAGAGACCCAGTACTTC
few	TRBJ1-1	-	TRBV19	CASSISSGRPEAFF	TGTGCCAGTAGTATATCTTCGGGGAGACCTGAAGCTTTCTTT
many	TRBJ2-5	-	TRBV4-3	CASSQDKRETQYF	TGCGCCAGCAGCCAAGATAAAAGGGAGACCCAGTACTTC
-	TRBJ2-7	-	TRBV7-2	CASSLREFSEQYF	TGTGCCAGCAGCTTACGAGAGTTCAGCGAGCAGTACTTC
few	TRBJ2-7	-	TRBV28	CASSWRGQIEQYF	TGTGCCAGCAGTTGGCGGGGGCAGATCGAGCAGTACTTC
-	TRBJ2-1	TRBD1	TRBV7-8	CASSTTGGLYNEQFF	TGTGCCAGCAGTACAACAGGGGGCCTCTACAATGAGCAGTTCTTC
-	TRBJ2-7	TRBD2	TRBV3-1	CASSQGWGLAGREQF	TGTGCCAGCAGCCAAGGTTGGGGACTAGCGGGCCGAGAGCAGTTC
few	TRBJ1-4	-	TRBV4-3	CASSQEGPGRGEKLFF	TGCGCCAGCAGCCAAGAGGGCCCGGGGCGAGGCGAAAAACTGTTTTTT
few	TRBJ2-3	TRBD2	TRBV7-2	CASSRGVRESDTQYF	TGTGCCAGCAGCCGTGGTGTGCGGGAGTCAGATACGCAGTATTTT
few	TRBJ2-7	-	TRBV7-2	CASSLSQVAYEQYF	TGTGCCAGCAGCTTAAGTCAGGTGGCCTACGAGCAGTACTTC
-	TRBJ1-5	-	TRBV12-3/TRBV12-4	CASRQSTGSNQPQHF	TGTGCCAGCAGGCAATCGACAGGAAGCAATCAGCCCCAGCATTTT
-	TRBJ2-1	TRBD2	TRBV30	CARSVPGLGYEQFF	TGTGCCCGGAGTGTCCCGGGACTAGGGTATGAGCAGTTCTTC
many	TRBJ2-5	-	TRBV20-1	CSARGGAETQYF	TGCAGTGCTAGAGGAGGGGCAGAGACCCAGTACTTC
few	TRBJ1-4	-	TRBV7-6	CASSPGAVGNEKLFF	TGTGCCAGCAGCCCTGGGGCAGTGGGTAATGAAAAACTGTTTTTT
-	TRBJ2-5	TRBD2	TRBV13	CASSLTTSGRPAKETQYF	TGTGCCAGCAGCTTAACGACTAGCGGAAGGCCCGCTAAAGAGACCCAGTACTTC
-	TRBJ1-1	-	TRBV6-2/TRBV6-3	CASSHSILGRNTEAFF	TGTGCCAGCAGTCACTCGATTCTCGGCAGGAACACTGAAGCTTTCTTT
few	TRBJ2-5	-	TRBV4-2	CASSQDNTQETQYF	TGTGCCAGCAGCCAAGATAATACTCAAGAGACCCAGTACTTC
few	TRBJ2-6	-	TRBV12-3/TRBV12-4	CASSLDLWGLSGANVLTF	TGTGCCAGCAGCCTCGATTTGTGGGGCCTCTCTGGGGCCAACGTCCTGACTTTC
many	TRBJ2-5	-	TRBV12-5	CASGPGAPETQYF	TGTGCTAGTGGACCAGGGGCCCCCGAGACCCAGTACTTC
-	TRBJ2-3	-	TRBV30	CAWSVPSSTDTQYF	TGTGCCTGGAGTGTACCTTCTAGCACAGATACGCAGTATTTT
-	TRBJ2-5	TRBD1	TRBV12-3/TRBV12-4	CASSPGQAQETQYF	TGTGCCAGCAGCCCGGGACAGGCCCAAGAGACCCAGTACTTC
-	TRBJ1-2	-	TRBV5-1	CASSPGTLYGYTF	TGCGCCAGCAGCCCCGGGACCCTTTATGGCTACACCTTC
few	TRBJ1-5	-	TRBV7-6	CASSLVAGKNQPQHF	TGTGCCAGCAGCTTAGTGGCAGGGAAGAATCAGCCCCAGCATTTT
-	TRBJ2-5	-	TRBV25-1	CASSDLVSSQETQYF	TGTGCCAGCAGTGATTTAGTAAGCAGCCAAGAGACCCAGTACTTC
many	TRBJ2-7	TRBD1	TRBV27	CASSLRGPSYEQYF	TGTGCCAGCAGTTTAAGGGGGCCCTCCTACGAGCAGTACTTC